This T cell receptor (beta chain) originates from a study of cytomegalovirus exposure and HLA in healthy donors. Notes on the study in general: Later analysis found that TCR beta chains associated with HLA were more clonally expanded than other, equally common chains.

Germline CDR1 and CDR2: MNHNY and SVGAGI (reference sequence). The CDR3 contains 15 residues. The V and J ends lost 0 bases and 4 bases, in that order; junction bases with no gene match: 3. As regards this clone: Its antigen is not identified.

Vbeta (60) and Jbeta (13) primers were used in the PCR. Using immunoSEQ multiplex PCR, the repertoire was profiled, and TCRdb retains in-frame clones only, with some absent. The sample totals tens of thousands of clones. The sequencing sample was made of PBMCs. The TCR was taken from a male donor in good health and CMV-seronegative. This rearrangement joins TRBV6-6 to TRBJ2-7; 10 bases are shared with TRBD1. The DNA for the CDR3 is TGTGCCAGCAGTTACTCGAGGACAGGGGGTTACGAGCAGTACTTC. Translating gives CASSYSRTGGYEQYF.